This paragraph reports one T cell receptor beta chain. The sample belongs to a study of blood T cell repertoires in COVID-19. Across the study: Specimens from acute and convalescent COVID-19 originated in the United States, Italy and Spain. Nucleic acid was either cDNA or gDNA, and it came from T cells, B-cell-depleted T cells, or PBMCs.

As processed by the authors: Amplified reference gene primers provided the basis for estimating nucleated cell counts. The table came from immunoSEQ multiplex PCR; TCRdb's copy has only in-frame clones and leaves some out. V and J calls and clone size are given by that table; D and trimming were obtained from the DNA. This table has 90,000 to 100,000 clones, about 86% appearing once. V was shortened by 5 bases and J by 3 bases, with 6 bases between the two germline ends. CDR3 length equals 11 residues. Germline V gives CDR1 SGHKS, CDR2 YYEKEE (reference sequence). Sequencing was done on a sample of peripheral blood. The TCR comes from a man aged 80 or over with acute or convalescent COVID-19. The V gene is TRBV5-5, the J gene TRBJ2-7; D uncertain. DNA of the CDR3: TGTGCCAGCAGTTTCCTCTACGAGCAGTACTTC. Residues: CASSFLYEQYF. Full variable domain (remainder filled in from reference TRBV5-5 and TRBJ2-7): DAGVTQSPTHLIKTRGQQVTLRCSPISGHKSVSWYQQVLGQGPQFIFQYYEKEERGRGNFPDRFSARQFPNYSSELNVNALLLGDSALYLCASSFLYEQYFGPGTRLTVT.